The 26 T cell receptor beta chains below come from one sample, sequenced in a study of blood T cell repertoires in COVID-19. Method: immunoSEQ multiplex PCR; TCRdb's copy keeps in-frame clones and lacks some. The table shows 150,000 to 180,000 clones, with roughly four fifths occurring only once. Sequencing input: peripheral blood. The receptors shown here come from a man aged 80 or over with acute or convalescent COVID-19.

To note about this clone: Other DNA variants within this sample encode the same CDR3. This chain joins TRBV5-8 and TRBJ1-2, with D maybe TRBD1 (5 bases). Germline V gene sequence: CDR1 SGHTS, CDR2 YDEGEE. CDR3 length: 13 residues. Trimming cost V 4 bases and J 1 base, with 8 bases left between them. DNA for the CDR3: TGTGCCAGCAGCCGAGACAGTAACTATGGCTACACCTTC. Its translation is CASSRDSNYGYTF.

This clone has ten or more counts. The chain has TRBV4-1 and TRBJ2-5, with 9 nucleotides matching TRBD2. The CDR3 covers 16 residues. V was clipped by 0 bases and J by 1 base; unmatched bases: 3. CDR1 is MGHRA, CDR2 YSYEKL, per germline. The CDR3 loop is CASSQDNSGGQETQYF. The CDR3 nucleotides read TGCGCCAGCAGCCAAGATAATAGCGGGGGCCAAGAGACCCAGTACTTC.

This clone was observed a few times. The CDR3 region is CASSLVGTGGNGGGYTF. Written as DNA, the CDR3 is TGTGCCAGCAGCTTAGTGGGGACAGGGGGTAATGGCGGTGGCTACACCTTC. This chain links TRBV7-2 with TRBJ1-2; TRBD1 matches 11 bases. Germline-derived CDR1 and CDR2 are SGHTA and FQGNSA. The CDR3 is made up of 17 amino acids. Trimming cost V 1 base and J 7 bases; bases outside gene matches: 11.

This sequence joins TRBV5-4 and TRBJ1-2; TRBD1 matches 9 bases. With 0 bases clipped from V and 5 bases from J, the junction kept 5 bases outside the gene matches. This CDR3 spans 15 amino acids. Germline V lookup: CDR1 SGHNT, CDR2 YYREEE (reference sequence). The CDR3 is CASSLGDGTGYGYTF. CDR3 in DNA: TGTGCCAGCAGCTTGGGTGATGGGACAGGGTATGGCTACACCTTC.

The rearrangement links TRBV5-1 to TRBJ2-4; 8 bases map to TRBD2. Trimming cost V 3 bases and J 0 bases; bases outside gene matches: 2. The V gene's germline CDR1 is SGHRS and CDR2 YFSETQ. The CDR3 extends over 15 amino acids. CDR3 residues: CASSSLAGAKNIQYF. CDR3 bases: TGCGCCAGCAGCTCCCTAGCGGGAGCCAAAAACATTCAGTACTTC.

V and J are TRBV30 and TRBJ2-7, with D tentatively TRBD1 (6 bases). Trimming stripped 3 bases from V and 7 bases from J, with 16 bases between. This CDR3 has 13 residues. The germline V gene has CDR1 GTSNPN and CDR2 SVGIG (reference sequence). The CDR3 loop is CAWSPGTPAEQYF. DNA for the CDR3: TGTGCCTGGAGCCCCGGGACACCCGCGGAGCAGTACTTC.

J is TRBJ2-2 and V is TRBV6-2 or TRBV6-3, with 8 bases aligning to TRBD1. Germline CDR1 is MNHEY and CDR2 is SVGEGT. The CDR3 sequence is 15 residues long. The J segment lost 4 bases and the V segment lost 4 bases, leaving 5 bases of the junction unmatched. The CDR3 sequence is CASSWRQGSTGELFF. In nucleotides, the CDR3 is TGTGCCAGCAGTTGGCGACAGGGGAGCACCGGGGAGCTGTTTTTT.

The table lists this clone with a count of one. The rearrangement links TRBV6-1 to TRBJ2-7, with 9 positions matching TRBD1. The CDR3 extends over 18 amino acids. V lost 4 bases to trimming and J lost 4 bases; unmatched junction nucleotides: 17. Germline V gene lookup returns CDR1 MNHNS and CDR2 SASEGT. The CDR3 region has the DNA TGTGCCAGCAGTGCAACCTACGCCGGGACAGGGAATAGGTACGAGCAGTACGTC. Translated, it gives CASSATYAGTGNRYEQYV.

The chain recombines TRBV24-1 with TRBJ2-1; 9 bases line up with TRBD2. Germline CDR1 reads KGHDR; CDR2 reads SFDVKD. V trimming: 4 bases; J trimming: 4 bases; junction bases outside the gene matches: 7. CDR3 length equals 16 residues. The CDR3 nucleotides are TGTGCCACCAGTGAGACAGCGGGGGGTATATACAATGAGCAGTTCTTC. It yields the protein CATSETAGGIYNEQFF.

CDR3 nucleotides: TGTGCCAGCAGCCCCGAAGACAGGGATTTCTTC. Translated, it gives CASSPEDRDFF. The chain combines TRBV7-8 with TRBJ2-1; 7 nucleotides agree with TRBD1. The CDR3 length is 11 residues. J gave up 16 bases and V 5 bases, and 8 bases lay outside the gene matches. The germline V gene encodes CDR1 SGHVS and CDR2 FQNEAQ.

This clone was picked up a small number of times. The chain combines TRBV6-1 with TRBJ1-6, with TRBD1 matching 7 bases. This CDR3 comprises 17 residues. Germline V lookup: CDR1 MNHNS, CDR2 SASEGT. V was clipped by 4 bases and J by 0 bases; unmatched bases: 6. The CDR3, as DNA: TGTGCCAGCAGTGCTAGGGACAGACCCTCCTATAATTCACCCCTCCACTTT. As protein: CASSARDRPSYNSPLHF.

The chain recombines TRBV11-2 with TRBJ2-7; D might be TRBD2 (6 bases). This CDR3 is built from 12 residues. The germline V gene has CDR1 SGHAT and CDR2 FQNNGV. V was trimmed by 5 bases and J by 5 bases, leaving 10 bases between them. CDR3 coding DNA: TGTGCCAGCAGCGGGACTTCGAACGAGCAGTACGTC. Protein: CASSGTSNEQYV.

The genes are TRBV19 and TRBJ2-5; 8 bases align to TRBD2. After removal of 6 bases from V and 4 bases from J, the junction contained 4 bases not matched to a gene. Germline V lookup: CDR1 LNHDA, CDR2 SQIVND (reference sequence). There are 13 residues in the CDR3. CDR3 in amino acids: CASRTRGAETQYF. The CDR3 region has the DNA TGTGCCAGTAGAACGCGGGGGGCAGAGACCCAGTACTTC.

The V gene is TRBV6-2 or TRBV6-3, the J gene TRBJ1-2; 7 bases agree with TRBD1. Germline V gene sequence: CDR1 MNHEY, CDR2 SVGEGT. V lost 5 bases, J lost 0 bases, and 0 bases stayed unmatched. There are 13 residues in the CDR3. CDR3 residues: CASSGQANYGYTF. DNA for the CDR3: TGTGCCAGCAGTGGACAGGCTAACTATGGCTACACCTTC.

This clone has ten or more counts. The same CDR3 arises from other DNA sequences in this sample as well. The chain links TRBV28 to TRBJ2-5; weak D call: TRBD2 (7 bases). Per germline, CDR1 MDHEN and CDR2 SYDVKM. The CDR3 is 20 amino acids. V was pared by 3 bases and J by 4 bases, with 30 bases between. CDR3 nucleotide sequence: TGTGCCAGCAGTTTTCCCCGGGGGTTACGCAGGGAGGGGGAGGGAGAGACCCAGTACTTC. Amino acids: CASSFPRGLRREGEGETQYF.

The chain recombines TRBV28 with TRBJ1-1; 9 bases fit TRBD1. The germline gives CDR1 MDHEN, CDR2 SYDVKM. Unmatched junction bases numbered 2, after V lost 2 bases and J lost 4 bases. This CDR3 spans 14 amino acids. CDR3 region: CASSLRDRATEAFF. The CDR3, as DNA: TGTGCCAGCAGTTTAAGGGACAGGGCCACTGAAGCTTTCTTT.

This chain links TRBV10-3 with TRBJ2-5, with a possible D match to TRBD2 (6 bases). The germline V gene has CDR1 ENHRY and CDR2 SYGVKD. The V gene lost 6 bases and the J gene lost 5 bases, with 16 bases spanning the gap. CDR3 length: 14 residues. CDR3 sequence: CAIRALGGRETQYF. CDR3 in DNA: TGTGCCATCAGGGCCCTCGGGGGAAGGGAGACCCAGTACTTC.

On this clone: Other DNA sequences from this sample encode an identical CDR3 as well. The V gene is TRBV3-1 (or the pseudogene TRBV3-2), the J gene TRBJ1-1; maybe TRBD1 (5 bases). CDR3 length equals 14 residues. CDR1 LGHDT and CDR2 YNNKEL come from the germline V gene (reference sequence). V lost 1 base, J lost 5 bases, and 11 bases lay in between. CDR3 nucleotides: TGTGCCAGCAGCCAAGCCACAGGTGGGACTGAAGCTTTCTTT. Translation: CASSQATGGTEAFF.

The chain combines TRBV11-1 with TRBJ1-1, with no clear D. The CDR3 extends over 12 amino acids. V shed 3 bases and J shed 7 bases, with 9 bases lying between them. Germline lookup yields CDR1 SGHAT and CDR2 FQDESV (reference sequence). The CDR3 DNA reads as TGTGCCAGCAGCTTTCGCCTAAATGAAGCTTTCTTT. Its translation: CASSFRLNEAFF.

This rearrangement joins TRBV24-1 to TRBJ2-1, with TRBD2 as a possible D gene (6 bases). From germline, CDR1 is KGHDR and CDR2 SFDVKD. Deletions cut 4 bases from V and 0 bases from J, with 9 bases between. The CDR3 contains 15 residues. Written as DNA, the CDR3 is TGTGCCACCAGTGACGCGGGGATCTCCTACAATGAGCAGTTCTTC. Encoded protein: CATSDAGISYNEQFF.

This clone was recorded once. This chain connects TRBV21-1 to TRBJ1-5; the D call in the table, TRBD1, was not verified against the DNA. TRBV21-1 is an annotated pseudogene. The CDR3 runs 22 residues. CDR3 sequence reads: CASSKAHRGIYATGNSNQPQHF. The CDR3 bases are TGTGCCAGCAGCAAAGCCCACAGGGGTATATACGCAACGGGTAATAGCAATCAGCCCCAGCATTTT.

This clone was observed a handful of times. CDR3 sequence: CASSNGGVGNTIYF. The CDR3, as DNA: TGTGCCAGCAGCAATGGGGGCGTTGGAAACACCATATATTTT. This chain joins TRBV5-8 and TRBJ1-3; TRBD1 might be the D (6 bases). Trimming stripped 4 bases from V and 3 bases from J, with 11 bases between. Germline V gene lookup returns CDR1 SGHTS and CDR2 YDEGEE. The CDR3 consists of 14 residues.

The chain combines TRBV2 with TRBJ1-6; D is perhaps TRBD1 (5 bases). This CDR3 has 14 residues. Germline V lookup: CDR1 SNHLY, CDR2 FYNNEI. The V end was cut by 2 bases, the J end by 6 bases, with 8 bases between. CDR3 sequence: CASSEHRSNSPLHF. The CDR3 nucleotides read TGTGCCAGCAGTGAACACAGGAGTAATTCACCCCTCCACTTT.

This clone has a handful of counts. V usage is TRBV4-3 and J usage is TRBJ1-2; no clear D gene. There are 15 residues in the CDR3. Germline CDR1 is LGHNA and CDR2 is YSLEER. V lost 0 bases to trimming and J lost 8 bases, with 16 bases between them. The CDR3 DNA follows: TGCGCCAGCAGCCAAGATGGACTGGGAAGGTTAGGCTACACCTTC. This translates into CASSQDGLGRLGYTF.

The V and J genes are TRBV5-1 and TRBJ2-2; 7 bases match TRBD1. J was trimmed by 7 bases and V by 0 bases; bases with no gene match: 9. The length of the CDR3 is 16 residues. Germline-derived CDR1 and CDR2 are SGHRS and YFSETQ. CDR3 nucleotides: TGCGCCAGCAGCTTGGACGCGACAGGGACGTACGGGGAGCTGTTTTTT. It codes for CASSLDATGTYGELFF.

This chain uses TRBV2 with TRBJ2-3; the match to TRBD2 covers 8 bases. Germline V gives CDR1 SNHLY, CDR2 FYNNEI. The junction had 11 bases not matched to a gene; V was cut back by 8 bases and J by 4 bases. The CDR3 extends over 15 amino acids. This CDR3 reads CASRARAGGSDTQYF. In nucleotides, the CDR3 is TGTGCCAGCCGCGCTAGGGCGGGGGGATCAGATACGCAGTATTTT.